Sequencing of this T cell receptor (beta chain) was carried out in a study of HIV-infected children after antiretroviral therapy interruption (dated by TCRdb to the late 2010s). Context from the whole study: Eight children, all with CD4+ count above 500 and viral load below 50 copies/ml, were included, of whom four were on planned treatment interruption and four were on continuous treatment. Interruption-arm samples came from week 0, week 12, end of interruption (week 24 or 48), and about 3 years after study end. For the continuous-treatment arm, samples from the corresponding weeks 0, 48 and 150 were analyzed. Most participating children had recorded exposure to EBV and CMV. Median age was around 8.9 years in the interruption group and roughly 8 years in the continuous treatment group. Alongside measurements of thymic output, TCR repertoires of children on planned treatment interruption were compared with TCR repertoires of children on continuous antiretroviral treatment. Results the study describes overall, beyond this receptor: An increase in the naive CD4+ Gini coefficient was observed by the end of treatment interruption, suggesting clonal expansion, and a return to baseline was observed by 3 years. In the naive CD4+ repertoires of PTI patients, CDR3 sharing between time points dropped after the start of interruption, while many sequences were shared between the end of interruption and 3 years later. Minor non-naive CD45RA+ populations, such as EMRA or stem memory cells, might be present among the sorted CD45RA+ naive cells. The low number of patients is a limitation and the data should be interpreted with caution.

The meaning of the sample's treatment or condition label: PENTA 11 planned treatment interruption arm or continuous ART arm. Participants were children from the United Kingdom aged 2 to 15 years who had received at least three-drug ART for at least 24 weeks. The study required cryopreserved PBMCs containing at least 5 million viable cells, and a few candidate patients were excluded because of low viable PBMC yield. Using a FACSAria III cell sorter, naive CD4+ CD45RA+ CD45RO- T cells were FACS-sorted out of thawed PBMCs. Sorted cells were fixed, and RNA was extracted using the RNeasy FFPE kit followed by the RNeasy Micro kit. Library preparation employed 3' RACE. TCR libraries were generated from RNA by a 3' RACE protocol incorporating unique molecular identifiers so that PCR amplification bias could be corrected. Up to about 12 amplicon libraries were pooled and sequenced on an Illumina MiSeq with v2 2x250 paired-end chemistry. In the paper's pipeline: Decombinator was used to process the reads, assigning V and J genes and CDR3 and applying barcode-based correction of errors and PCR bias. Before the Gini coefficient was calculated with the R ineq package, repertoires were subsampled to the same depth. Three approaches were used to assess CDR3 similarity: GLIPH, Hamming distance and a shared triplet metric. Through fastp at Q25 and MiXCR, TCRdb rebuilt clones from the public reads, retaining in-frame beta chains. Each CDR3 protein appears once, grouped with its most common genes and DNA. The V and J calls were determined by TCRdb, not by the authors. The sample table holds about 40,000 distinct CDR3 sequences, of which approximately 7% were seen once. The ten most abundant clones make up approximately 0.97% of the sample.

Counted from cysteine to phenylalanine, this CDR3 has 14 amino acids. Of the read, only the CDR3 DNA is kept; its 42 bases are in frame from base 1. CDR1 and CDR2, per the germline V gene, are MDHEN and SYDVKM. Deletion took 2 bases off V and 1 base off J, with a span of 3 bases between the germline ends. This clonotype was seen ten or more times. Its antigen is still unknown. Base qualities were left out, and no much larger clone turns up one base away. Sequences were derived from CD45RA+ CD4+ T cells from PBMCs, pooled from several time points, sampled from a donor given antiretroviral therapy, either interrupted or continuous. The sample's cell subset or site label, decoded: naive CD4+ CD45RA+ CD45RO- T cells. The sequence came from a pool of human donors with HIV. The sequence links TRBV28 to TRBJ2-6, with no D gene named confidently. This receptor has the CDR3 CASSLRSGANVLTF. At the DNA level, the sequence is TGTGCCAGCAGTTTACGATCTGGGGCCAACGTCCTGACTTTC.